This T cell receptor beta chain originates from a study of shared clonotypes between healthy human individuals. Study-level information: The study enrolled a couple of women and a few men aged 18 to 49.

Healthy HIV-negative adults with no recent acute infections or vaccinations were recruited as donors. Repertoires were generated with immunoSEQ multiplex PCR, while TCRdb's copy carries only in-frame clones and drops some. The sample holds some 2.1 million clones, 85% to 95% seen once. Germline lookup yields CDR1 SGHAT and CDR2 FQDESV (reference sequence). Unmatched junction bases numbered 14, after V lost 2 bases and J lost 4 bases. This CDR3 comprises 19 residues. The sequence came from a man between 18 and 29 years old in good health. The genes are TRBV11-1 and TRBJ2-5; 12 bases line up with TRBD2. Sequenced sample: naive CD4+ T cells sorted from blood. Subset noted: CD45RA+ positively selected. CDR3 residues: CASSLIWTSGTQRRETQYF. DNA of the CDR3: TGTGCCAGCAGCTTAATTTGGACTAGCGGGACCCAACGCCGAGAGACCCAGTACTTC. The entire variable domain, with the rest obtained from reference TRBV11-1 and TRBJ2-5, is as follows: EAEVAQSPRYKITEKSQAVAFWCDPISGHATLYWYRQILGQGPELLVQFQDESVVDDSQLPKDRFSAERLKGVDSTLKIQPAELGDSAMYLCASSLIWTSGTQRRETQYFGPGTRLLVL.